These 3 T cell receptor beta chains were sequenced from one sample in a study of T-cell memory formation after mild COVID-19. TCRdb used MiXCR to reprocess the 5' RACE reads, holding one entry per CDR3 protein. The table records 300,000 to 350,000 distinct CDR3 sequences, about 13% of them present only once. The specimen was PBMCs or a T cell subset sorted from them (not recorded which). The receptors shown here come from a man in his late teens or twenties who had mild COVID-19 (a few samples of this study predate the infection). Cell type and time point are not known.

This clonotype was seen more than once but under ten times. V and J are TRBV10-3 and TRBJ2-7, with TRBD2 as a possible D gene (5 bases). The V end was cut by 6 bases, the J end by 0 bases, with 15 bases between. Germline CDR1 ENHRY, CDR2 SYGVKD. The CDR3 covers 15 residues. The DNA for the CDR3 is TGTGCCATCAGGAGGGCGGGCAGGAGCTCCTACGAGCAGTACGTC. Protein product: CAIRRAGRSSYEQYV.

This clonotype was picked up many times. The DNA of the CDR3 is TGCGCCAGCAGATCAGGGCCGTACAATGAGCAGTTCTTC. Translating gives CASRSGPYNEQFF. The chain links TRBV5-1 to TRBJ2-1, with D possibly being TRBD1 (5 bases). This CDR3 spans 13 amino acids. V was clipped by 5 bases and J by 4 bases, with 10 bases between them. Germline V gives CDR1 SGHRS, CDR2 YFSETQ.

The chain links TRBV7-6 to TRBJ2-5, with D uncertain. Trimming cost V 2 bases and J 3 bases, with 7 bases left between them. The CDR3 is 13 residues long. Looked up from germline, CDR1 is SGHVS and CDR2 is FNYEAQ. The CDR3: CASSLHGEETQYF. The CDR3 bases are TGTGCCAGCAGCTTACACGGTGAAGAGACCCAGTACTTC.